What follows is one T cell receptor beta chain and its context. Investigators reverse transcribed all isolated RNA, so they sequenced expressed TCRB transcripts. Measured with immunoSEQ multiplex PCR; TCRdb has only the in-frame clones, and not every one. Here the sample spans several thousand clones, about four fifths being singletons. The data derive from a study of beta chain features in type 1 diabetes. The CDR3 loop spans 14 amino acids. J lost 2 bases, V lost 4 bases, and 5 bases had no gene match. Germline V gene lookup returns CDR1 SGHDT and CDR2 YYEEEE. Sample: Tregs from blood. The chain recombines TRBV5-6 with TRBJ2-7; 8 bases align to TRBD1. The TCR sequence derives from a woman between 18 and 30 years old in good health. The CDR3 reads CASSPGGRTYEQYF. The CDR3 DNA reads as TGTGCCAGCAGCCCAGGGGGCAGAACCTACGAGCAGTACTTC. The whole variable domain, filled in from reference TRBV5-6 and TRBJ2-7, reads DAGVTQSPTHLIKTRGQQVTLRCSPKSGHDTVSWYQQALGQGPQFIFQYYEEEERQRGNFPDRFSGHQFPNYSSELNVNALLLGDSALYLCASSPGGRTYEQYFGPGTRLTVT.